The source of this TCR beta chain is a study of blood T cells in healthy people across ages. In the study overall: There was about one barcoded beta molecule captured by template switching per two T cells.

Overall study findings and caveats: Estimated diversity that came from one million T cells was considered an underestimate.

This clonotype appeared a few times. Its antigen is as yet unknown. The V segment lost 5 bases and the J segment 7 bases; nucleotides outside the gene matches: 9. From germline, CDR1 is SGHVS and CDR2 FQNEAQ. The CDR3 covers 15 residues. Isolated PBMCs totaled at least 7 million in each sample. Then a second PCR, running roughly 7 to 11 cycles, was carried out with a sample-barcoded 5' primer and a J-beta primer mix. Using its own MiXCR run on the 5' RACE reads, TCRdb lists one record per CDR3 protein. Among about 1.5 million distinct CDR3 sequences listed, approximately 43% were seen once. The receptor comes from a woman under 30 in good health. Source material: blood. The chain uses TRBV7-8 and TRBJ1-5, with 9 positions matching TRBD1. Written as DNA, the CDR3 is TGTGCCAGCAGCACTGACAGGGGGGTGAAACAGCCCCAGCATTTT. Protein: CASSTDRGVKQPQHF. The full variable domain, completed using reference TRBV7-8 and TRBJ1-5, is GAGVSQSPRYKVAKRGQDVALRCDPISGHVSLFWYQQALGQGPEFLTYFQNEAQLDKSGLPSDRFFAERPEGSVSTLKIQRTQQEDSAVYLCASSTDRGVKQPQHFGDGTRLSIL.